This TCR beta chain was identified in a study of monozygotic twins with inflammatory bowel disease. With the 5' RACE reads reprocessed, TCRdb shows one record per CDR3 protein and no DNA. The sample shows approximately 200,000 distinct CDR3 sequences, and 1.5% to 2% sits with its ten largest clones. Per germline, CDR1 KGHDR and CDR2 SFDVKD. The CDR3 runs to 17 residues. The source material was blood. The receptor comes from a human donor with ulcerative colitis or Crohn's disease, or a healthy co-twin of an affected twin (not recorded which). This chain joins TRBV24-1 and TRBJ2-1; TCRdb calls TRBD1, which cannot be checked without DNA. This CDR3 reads CATSDSGSRVVYNEQFF.